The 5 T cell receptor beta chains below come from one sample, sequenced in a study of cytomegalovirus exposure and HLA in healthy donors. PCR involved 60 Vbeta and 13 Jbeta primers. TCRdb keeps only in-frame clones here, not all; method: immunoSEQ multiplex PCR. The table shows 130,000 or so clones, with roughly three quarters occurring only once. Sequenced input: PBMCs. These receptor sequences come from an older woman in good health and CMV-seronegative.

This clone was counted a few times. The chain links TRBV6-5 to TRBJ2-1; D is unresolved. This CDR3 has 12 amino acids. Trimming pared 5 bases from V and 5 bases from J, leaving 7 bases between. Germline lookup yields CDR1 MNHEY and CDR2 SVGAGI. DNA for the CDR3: TGTGCCAGCAGTAACCGGGACAATGAGCAGTTCTTC. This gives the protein CASSNRDNEQFF.

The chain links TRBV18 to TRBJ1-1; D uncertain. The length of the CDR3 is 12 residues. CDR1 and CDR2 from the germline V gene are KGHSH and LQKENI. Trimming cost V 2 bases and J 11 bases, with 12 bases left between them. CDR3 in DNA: TGTGCCAGCTCACCAGGAGGCGGGGTGGCTTTCTTT. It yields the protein CASSPGGGVAFF.

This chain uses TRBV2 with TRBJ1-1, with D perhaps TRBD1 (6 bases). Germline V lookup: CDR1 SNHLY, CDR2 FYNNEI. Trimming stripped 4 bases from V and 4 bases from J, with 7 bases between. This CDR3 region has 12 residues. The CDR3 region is CASSGRGTEAFF. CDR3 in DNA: TGTGCCAGCAGTGGCAGGGGCACTGAAGCTTTCTTT.

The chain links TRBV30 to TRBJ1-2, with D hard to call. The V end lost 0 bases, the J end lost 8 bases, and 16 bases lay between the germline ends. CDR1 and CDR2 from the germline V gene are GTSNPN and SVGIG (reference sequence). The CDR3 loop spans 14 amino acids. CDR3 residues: CAWSVPGHAGGYTF. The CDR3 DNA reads TGTGCCTGGAGTGTACCGGGCCATGCGGGAGGCTACACCTTC.

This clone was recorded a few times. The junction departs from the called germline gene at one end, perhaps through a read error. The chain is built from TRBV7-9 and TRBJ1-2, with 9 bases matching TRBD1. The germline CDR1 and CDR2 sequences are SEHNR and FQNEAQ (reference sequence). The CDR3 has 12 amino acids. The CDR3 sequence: CSSQDRGNGYTF. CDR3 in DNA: TGTTCCAGCCAGGACAGGGGTAATGGCTACACCTTC.